This entry features one T cell receptor beta chain sequence. Repertoires were generated with immunoSEQ multiplex PCR, while TCRdb's copy carries only in-frame clones and drops some. The table includes some 40,000 clones, around 93% detected once. The data originate from a study of T cell changes during pregnancy in multiple sclerosis. The sequencing here drew on CD4+ T cells from peripheral blood mononuclear cells, taken in the first trimester of pregnancy. The clonotype originates from a female donor with multiple sclerosis, enrolled in a pregnancy study.

Here the CDR3 DNA reads TGTGCCAGCAGCCCGCAGGGACTCACAGATACGCAGTATTTT. As protein: CASSPQGLTDTQYF. This sequence joins TRBV7-2 and TRBJ2-3, with TRBD2 as a possible D gene (6 bases). CDR1 and CDR2 (germline): SGHTA, FQGNSA. V lost 5 bases to trimming and J lost 2 bases, with 11 bases between them. The CDR3 has 14 residues.